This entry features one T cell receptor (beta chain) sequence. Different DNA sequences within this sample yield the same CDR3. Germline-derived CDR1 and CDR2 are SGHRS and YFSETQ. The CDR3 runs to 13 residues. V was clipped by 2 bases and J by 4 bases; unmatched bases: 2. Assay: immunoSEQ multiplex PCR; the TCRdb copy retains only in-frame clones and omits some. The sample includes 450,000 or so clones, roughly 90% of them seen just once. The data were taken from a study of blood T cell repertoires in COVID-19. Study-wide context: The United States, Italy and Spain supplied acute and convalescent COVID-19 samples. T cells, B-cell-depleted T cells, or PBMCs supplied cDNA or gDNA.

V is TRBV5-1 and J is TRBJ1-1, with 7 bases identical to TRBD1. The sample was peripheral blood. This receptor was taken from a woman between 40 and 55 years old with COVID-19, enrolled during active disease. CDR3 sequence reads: CASSLGGLTEAFF. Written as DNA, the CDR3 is TGCGCCAGCAGCTTAGGGGGCCTCACTGAAGCTTTCTTT.